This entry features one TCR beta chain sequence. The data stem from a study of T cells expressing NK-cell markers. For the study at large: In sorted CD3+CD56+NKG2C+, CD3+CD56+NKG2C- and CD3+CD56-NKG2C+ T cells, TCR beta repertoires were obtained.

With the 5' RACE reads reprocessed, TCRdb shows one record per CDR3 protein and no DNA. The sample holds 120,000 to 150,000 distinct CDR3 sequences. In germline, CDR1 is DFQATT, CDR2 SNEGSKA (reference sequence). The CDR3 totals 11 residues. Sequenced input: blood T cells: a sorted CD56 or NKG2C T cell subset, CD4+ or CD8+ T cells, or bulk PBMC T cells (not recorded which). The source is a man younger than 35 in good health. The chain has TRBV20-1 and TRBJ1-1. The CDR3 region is CSAVMGTEAFF.